The source of this T cell receptor beta chain is a study of cytotoxic CD8 clonotypes in ibrutinib-treated CLL. Trimming pared 5 bases from V and 11 bases from J, leaving 12 bases between. Germline CDR1 LNHNV, CDR2 YYDKDF (reference sequence). The CDR3 covers 11 residues. Profiled with immunoSEQ multiplex PCR; TCRdb holds only in-frame clones, not every one. The data show about 130,000 clones, around three quarters seen once. Points from the study as a whole: Public clonotypes, an uncommon group, contracted or remained stable on treatment.

The table lists this clone with a few counts. Its antigen is as yet unknown. This TCR derives from a human donor with chronic lymphocytic leukemia. Sequenced here: PBMCs, sampled after 12 months of ibrutinib treatment. This rearrangement joins TRBV15 to TRBJ1-1, with D maybe TRBD1 (5 bases). DNA of the CDR3: TGTGCCACCAGCGATGTCGGGGACGCTTTCTTT. Translation: CATSDVGDAFF.